Listed here are 29 T cell receptor beta chains from one sample, sequenced in a study of cytomegalovirus exposure and HLA in healthy donors. With 60 Vbeta and 13 Jbeta primers, the PCR was carried out. Using immunoSEQ multiplex PCR, the repertoire was profiled, and TCRdb retains in-frame clones only, with some absent. The sample holds roughly 150,000 clones, approximately 80% seen once. Sample: PBMCs. These TCRs come from a man younger than 45 in good health and CMV-seropositive.

The chain employs TRBV27 and TRBJ2-1; D is possibly TRBD1 (5 bases). Germline V gene sequence: CDR1 MNHEY, CDR2 SMNVEV (reference sequence). CDR3 size: 12 residues. Trimming cost V 4 bases and J 7 bases, with 8 bases left between them. This chain's CDR3 is CASSSGRNEQFF. The CDR3 DNA reads TGTGCCAGCAGTTCAGGGCGGAATGAGCAGTTCTTC.

V usage is TRBV27 and J usage is TRBJ2-7, with D perhaps matching TRBD1 (6 bases). CDR1 is MNHEY and CDR2 is SMNVEV in the germline V gene (reference sequence). The length of the CDR3 is 15 residues. V was clipped by 3 bases and J by 3 bases, with 15 bases between them. CDR3 DNA: TGTGCCAGCAGTTTGGTGGGACACCTAAGCTACGAGCAGTACTTC. Its translation is CASSLVGHLSYEQYF.

The chain combines TRBV18 with TRBJ2-7; 7 bases match TRBD2. Per germline, CDR1 KGHSH and CDR2 LQKENI. After removal of 3 bases from V and 3 bases from J, the junction contained 5 bases not matched to a gene. The CDR3 runs 14 residues. For the CDR3, the DNA is TGTGCCAGCTCACCCCTTGGCGGGAGCTACGAGCAGTACTTC. Protein sequence: CASSPLGGSYEQYF.

This clone appeared a few times. The chain recombines TRBV19 with TRBJ2-3; 15 bases map to TRBD2. This CDR3 is built from 20 residues. With 6 bases clipped from V and 2 bases from J, the junction kept 15 bases outside the gene matches. The germline gives CDR1 LNHDA, CDR2 SQIVND (reference sequence). CDR3 nucleotides: TGTGCCAGTAGCCCCCCCGGGACTAGCGGGAGGCCCGCGTACACAGATACGCAGTATTTT. It yields the protein CASSPPGTSGRPAYTDTQYF.

V is TRBV2 and J is TRBJ2-5; 7 nucleotides line up with TRBD2. The length of the CDR3 is 14 residues. V lost 3 bases, J lost 11 bases, and 12 bases stayed unmatched. CDR1 is SNHLY and CDR2 is FYNNEI in the germline V gene. This CDR3 reads CASSEVAGLGEQYF. DNA for the CDR3: TGTGCCAGCAGTGAGGTAGCGGGCCTTGGGGAGCAGTACTTC. The complete variable domain, with remaining parts taken from reference TRBV2 and TRBJ2-5, reads EPEVTQTPSHQVTQMGQEVILRCVPISNHLYFYWYRQILGQKVEFLVSFYNNEISEKSEIFDDQFSVERPDGSNFTLKIRSTKLEDSAMYFCASSEVAGLGEQYFGPGTRLLVL.

J is TRBJ2-5 and V is TRBV6-5, with D possibly TRBD2 on 5 matching bases. Trimming took off 7 bases at V and 4 bases at J, with 16 bases between the two ends. The CDR3 sequence is 14 residues long. Germline V lookup: CDR1 MNHEY, CDR2 SVGAGI. The CDR3 here is CASMEVGVGETQYF. The CDR3 DNA sequence: TGTGCCAGCATGGAGGTCGGGGTAGGAGAGACCCAGTACTTC.

The rearrangement links TRBV18 to TRBJ1-1; 10 bases match TRBD1. This CDR3 comprises 15 residues. Germline CDR1 is KGHSH and CDR2 is LQKENI. The junction had 4 bases not matched to a gene; V was cut back by 2 bases and J by 4 bases. The CDR3 sequence: CASSPTTGGITEAFF. The CDR3 coding sequence is TGTGCCAGCTCACCAACGACAGGGGGCATCACTGAAGCTTTCTTT.

The V call is TRBV7-6, the J call TRBJ2-7; D call uncertain. CDR1 and CDR2 (germline): SGHVS, FNYEAQ. The length of the CDR3 is 14 residues. Trimming pared 6 bases from V and 0 bases from J, leaving 12 bases between. As DNA, the CDR3 is TGTGCCAGCAGTCCGACGGAGCTCTCCTACGAGCAGTACTTC. Protein sequence: CASSPTELSYEQYF.

V usage is TRBV19 and J usage is TRBJ2-2; no clear D. Germline CDR1 and CDR2: LNHDA and SQIVND (reference sequence). V shed 7 bases and J shed 4 bases, with 13 bases lying between them. The CDR3 has 14 residues. The CDR3: CASIKAGRTGELFF. CDR3 nucleotide sequence: TGTGCCAGTATTAAGGCAGGCCGCACCGGGGAGCTGTTTTTT. Full variable domain (missing parts from reference TRBV19 and TRBJ2-2): DGGITQSPKYLFRKEGQNVTLSCEQNLNHDAMYWYRQDPGQGLRLIYYSQIVNDFQKGDIAEGYSVSREKKESFPLTVTSAQKNPTAFYLCASIKAGRTGELFFGEGSRLTVL.

A note on this clone: The sample carries other DNA sequences with the same CDR3. This chain links TRBV14 with TRBJ1-2; D is unclear. Germline loops: CDR1 SGHDN, CDR2 FVKESK. The CDR3 spans 12 residues. Trimming removed 4 bases at V and 4 bases at J, with 7 bases between. The CDR3 region has the DNA TGTGCCAGCAGCCCGTCTAGCTATGGCTACACCTTC. This encodes CASSPSSYGYTF.

V is TRBV9 and J is TRBJ2-5; D not resolved. V lost 0 bases, J lost 7 bases, and 10 bases lay in between. The CDR3 sequence is 13 residues long. In germline, CDR1 is SGDLS, CDR2 YYNGEE. CDR3 bases: TGTGCCAGCAGCGTAGATCCCGGGTTGACCCAGTACTTC. Translating gives CASSVDPGLTQYF.

This chain uses TRBV19 with TRBJ1-5; the D gene is possibly TRBD1 (5 bases). The V gene lost 10 bases and the J gene lost 3 bases, with 25 bases spanning the gap. This CDR3 contains 17 residues. The germline CDR1 and CDR2 sequences are LNHDA and SQIVND (reference sequence). The CDR3 here is CATLKDAGTGDNQPQHF. For the CDR3, the DNA is TGTGCCACTTTAAAGGACGCGGGAACAGGCGACAATCAGCCCCAGCATTTT.

V and J are TRBV9 and TRBJ2-7, with D perhaps matching TRBD1 (6 bases). V was trimmed by 4 bases and J by 2 bases, leaving 13 bases between them. Germline lookup yields CDR1 SGDLS and CDR2 YYNGEE. The CDR3 spans 14 residues. CDR3 loop: CASSPQGNAYEQYF. The DNA of the CDR3 is TGTGCCAGCAGCCCACAGGGTAATGCCTACGAGCAGTACTTC.

This chain connects TRBV25-1 to TRBJ2-2; the match to TRBD1 covers 12 bases. Germline CDR1 is MGHDK and CDR2 is SYGVNS. The CDR3 consists of 16 residues. Unmatched junction bases numbered 6, after V lost 6 bases and J lost 4 bases. The CDR3 spells CASSGPGQGATGELFF. The CDR3, as DNA: TGTGCCAGCAGCGGCCCGGGACAGGGGGCCACCGGGGAGCTGTTTTTT.

J is TRBJ2-1 and V is TRBV6-5; D uncertain. The CDR3 spans 12 residues. Germline V lookup: CDR1 MNHEY, CDR2 SVGAGI. V dropped 0 bases and J dropped 8 bases, with 5 bases sitting between them. The CDR3 DNA reads as TGTGCCAGCAGTTACTCTAACTATGAGCAGTTCTTC. Translation: CASSYSNYEQFF.

This chain links TRBV27 with TRBJ2-1; a weak D match, TRBD2 (5 bases). The CDR3 has 13 residues. Germline values: CDR1 MNHEY, CDR2 SMNVEV (reference sequence). V was clipped by 8 bases and J by 9 bases, with 17 bases between them. CDR3 in DNA: TGTGCCAGCGCTTCACTAGTTTATGGTGAGCAGTTCTTC. It encodes CASASLVYGEQFF.

The chain's CDR3 is CASSEAEYQETQYF. The CDR3 DNA is TGTGCCAGCAGTGAGGCGGAGTACCAAGAGACCCAGTACTTC. This chain connects TRBV2 to TRBJ2-5, with D uncertain. CDR1 is SNHLY and CDR2 is FYNNEI in the germline V gene. V lost 3 bases, J lost 0 bases, and 8 bases lay in between. There are 14 residues in the CDR3.

The chain links TRBV6-1 to TRBJ2-1, with no clear D. Between the trimmed V and J ends, which lost 5 bases and 6 bases, there was a span of 14 bases. This CDR3 is built from 14 residues. Germline loops: CDR1 MNHNS, CDR2 SASEGT. CDR3 sequence: CASSRTPETNEQFF. The CDR3 bases are TGTGCCAGCAGTCGAACCCCAGAAACCAATGAGCAGTTCTTC.

This sequence joins TRBV6-4 and TRBJ2-2; 7 nucleotides line up with TRBD2. CDR1 and CDR2 from the germline V gene are MRHNA and SNTAGT. The length of the CDR3 is 14 residues. V lost 6 bases, J lost 3 bases, and 4 bases stayed unmatched. In DNA, the CDR3 is TGTGCCAGCAGGGAGGCGGGAGACACCGGGGAGCTGTTTTTT. Translation: CASREAGDTGELFF.

The rearrangement links TRBV18 to TRBJ2-3, with TRBD1 matching 8 bases. With 1 base clipped from V and 3 bases from J, the junction kept 0 bases outside the gene matches. The CDR3 consists of 14 residues. From germline, CDR1 is KGHSH and CDR2 LQKENI. In DNA, the CDR3 is TGTGCCAGCTCACCACGGACAGGGACAGATACGCAGTATTTT. This sequence encodes CASSPRTGTDTQYF.

The chain carries TRBV19 and TRBJ2-2; 7 positions match TRBD2. This CDR3 spans 17 amino acids. Germline loops: CDR1 LNHDA, CDR2 SQIVND (reference sequence). J gave up 6 bases and V 3 bases, and 13 bases lay outside the gene matches. CDR3 residues: CASSILGALADPGELFF. The CDR3 region has the DNA TGTGCCAGTAGTATCCTAGGAGCCCTAGCGGATCCCGGGGAGCTGTTTTTT.

V and J are TRBV28 and TRBJ1-2, with D perhaps TRBD1 (5 bases). The CDR3 loop spans 14 amino acids. The V gene lost 7 bases and the J gene lost 1 base, with 13 bases spanning the gap. Germline V gene sequence: CDR1 MDHEN, CDR2 SYDVKM. The DNA for the CDR3 is TGTGCCAGCACCCTCAGGGATATTAACTATGGCTACACCTTC. Its protein is CASTLRDINYGYTF.

Comments on this clone: One junction end does not reproduce the germline sequence, and a read error may be involved. The V call is TRBV7-9, the J call TRBJ1-2, with TRBD1 identical over 10 bases. The CDR3 has 16 residues. Germline loops: CDR1 SEHNR, CDR2 FQNEAQ (reference sequence). For the CDR3, the DNA is TGTTCCAGCAGCCCCTTTTCGGGACAGGGGAACTATGGCTACACCTTC. Encoded protein: CSSSPFSGQGNYGYTF.

The chain employs TRBV27 and TRBJ2-1; D possibly corresponds to TRBD2 (5 bases). CDR1 MNHEY and CDR2 SMNVEV come from the germline V gene (reference sequence). CDR3 length equals 12 residues. V shed 3 bases and J shed 8 bases, with 8 bases lying between them. As DNA, the CDR3 is TGTGCCAGCAGTTTTTCCGGGGATGAGCAGTTCTTC. Amino acids: CASSFSGDEQFF.

J is TRBJ2-2 and V is TRBV7-2; TRBD2 agrees at 10 bases. This CDR3 region has 16 residues. The V and J ends lost 4 bases and 6 bases, in that order; junction bases with no gene match: 8. Germline CDR1 and CDR2: SGHTA and FQGNSA. The CDR3 loop is CASSSINSGGAGELFF. In DNA, the CDR3 is TGTGCCAGCAGCTCCATCAACAGCGGGGGGGCCGGGGAGCTGTTTTTT.

This chain joins TRBV11-2 and TRBJ1-2; weak D call: TRBD1 (6 bases). Germline V lookup: CDR1 SGHAT, CDR2 FQNNGV. With 1 base removed from V and 3 bases from J, the gap between germline ends came to 12 bases. The CDR3 is made up of 15 amino acids. CDR3 residues: CASSLAGVLDYGYTF. The DNA of the CDR3 is TGTGCCAGCAGCTTAGCAGGGGTTCTTGACTATGGCTACACCTTC.

The J gene is TRBJ2-3, the V gene TRBV5-1; 12 bases align to TRBD2. The CDR3 has 17 residues. Losses at the gene ends were 5 bases for V and 0 bases for J; bases not matched to a gene: 7. CDR1 and CDR2 from the germline V gene are SGHRS and YFSETQ. The CDR3 DNA sequence: TGCGCCAGCAGAGGACTAGCGGGGAAACATAGCACAGATACGCAGTATTTT. This encodes CASRGLAGKHSTDTQYF.

The chain joins TRBV28 to TRBJ1-5; D gene ambiguous. The V gene lost 7 bases and the J gene lost 6 bases, with 16 bases spanning the gap. CDR3 length equals 14 residues. Germline V gene sequence: CDR1 MDHEN, CDR2 SYDVKM. The CDR3 coding sequence is TGTGCCAGCACACCTCAGCGGGGTTCTCAGCCCCAGCATTTT. Residues: CASTPQRGSQPQHF.

The V and J genes are TRBV2 and TRBJ1-1; 10 nucleotides agree with TRBD1. Germline V CDR1 and CDR2: SNHLY, FYNNEI. CDR3 length: 16 amino acids. Trimming at V came to 6 bases and at J to 1 base, leaving 8 bases not matched to a gene. The CDR3 DNA is TGTGCCAGCAGGGGTGACAGGGGGCGAGGGAACACTGAAGCTTTCTTT. Protein: CASRGDRGRGNTEAFF. The entire variable domain, with the rest obtained from reference TRBV2 and TRBJ1-1, is as follows: EPEVTQTPSHQVTQMGQEVILRCVPISNHLYFYWYRQILGQKVEFLVSFYNNEISEKSEIFDDQFSVERPDGSNFTLKIRSTKLEDSAMYFCASRGDRGRGNTEAFFGQGTRLTVV.